The 32 T cell receptor beta chains listed next were all sequenced from one sample in a study of cytomegalovirus exposure and HLA in healthy donors. This PCR relied on a set of 60 Vbeta primers and 13 Jbeta primers. Data came from immunoSEQ multiplex PCR; TCRdb stores just in-frame clones and leaves some out. The repertoire holds about 110,000 clones, with around 85% as singletons. The sequencing sample was made of PBMCs. The source of these receptors is a man younger than 40 in good health and CMV-seropositive.

The chain is built from TRBV6-1 and TRBJ2-4; no definite D call. Germline V gene data show CDR1 as MNHNS and CDR2 as SASEGT. V was trimmed by 10 bases and J by 8 bases, leaving 21 bases between them. CDR3 size: 14 residues. The DNA for the CDR3 is TGTGCCACCGGTTCATTCGGAGCAATCGACATTCAGTACTTC. The encoded protein is CATGSFGAIDIQYF.

The chain links TRBV4-3 to TRBJ2-5; 9 bases are shared with TRBD2. CDR3 length: 15 residues. Germline assignment: CDR1 LGHNA and CDR2 YSLEER. The junction had 4 bases not matched to a gene; V was cut back by 1 base and J by 4 bases. CDR3: CASSQGRGGLETQYF. The CDR3 nucleotides are TGCGCCAGCAGCCAAGGGCGGGGGGGCCTAGAGACCCAGTACTTC.

The V gene is TRBV4-3, the J gene TRBJ2-6, with 10 bases lining up with TRBD1. CDR3 length equals 17 residues. V shed 1 base and J 2 bases; nucleotides not matched to a gene: 2. Germline assignment: CDR1 LGHNA and CDR2 YSLEER. The CDR3 coding sequence is TGCGCCAGCAGCCAAGGGACAGGGGGGGCTGGGGCCAACGTCCTGACTTTC. This gives the protein CASSQGTGGAGANVLTF.

The chain links TRBV28 to TRBJ2-1; possibly TRBD2 for D (7 bases). The ends were cut back, 8 bases at V and 2 bases at J, with 13 bases in the middle. The germline V gene encodes CDR1 MDHEN and CDR2 SYDVKM. This CDR3 contains 14 residues. Written as DNA, the CDR3 is TGTGCCAGCCGGAGGGGGGGAACCTACAATGAGCAGTTCTTC. It is translated as CASRRGGTYNEQFF. Full variable domain (rest looked up from reference TRBV28 and TRBJ2-1): DVKVTQSSRYLVKRTGEKVFLECVQDMDHENMFWYRQDPGLGLRLIYFSYDVKMKEKGDIPEGYSVSREKKERFSLILESASTNQTSMYLCASRRGGTYNEQFFGPGTRLTVL.

This clone appeared a few times. The CDR3, as DNA: TGTGCCAGCAGTGAAGCCTTGACAGGGGCGGCGGAAAAACTGTTTTTT. It yields the protein CASSEALTGAAEKLFF. The chain joins TRBV2 to TRBJ1-4; TRBD1 aligns across 8 bases. V shed 0 bases and J 8 bases; nucleotides not matched to a gene: 8. The CDR3 extends over 16 amino acids. CDR1 is SNHLY and CDR2 is FYNNEI in the germline V gene.

The chain couples TRBV28 to TRBJ1-5, with TRBD1 identical over 9 bases. CDR3 length: 14 residues. Germline values: CDR1 MDHEN, CDR2 SYDVKM. Trimming removed 5 bases from V and 7 bases from J; junction bases left unmatched: 6. The CDR3 nucleotides are TGTGCCAGCAGTCCCGGGACAGGGTTACAGCCCCAGCATTTT. This sequence encodes CASSPGTGLQPQHF.

The CDR3: CATSSNPTGGYEQYF. In DNA form, the CDR3 reads TGTGCCACCAGCAGTAACCCGACAGGGGGCTACGAGCAGTACTTC. The chain has TRBV15 and TRBJ2-7; 9 bases agree with TRBD1. The germline V gene encodes CDR1 LNHNV and CDR2 YYDKDF (reference sequence). The CDR3 length is 15 residues. Germline trimming cut 3 bases from V and 3 bases from J; bases unmatched to any gene: 6.

CDR3 nucleotides: TGTGCCAGCAGCCCGGGACAGGGTACCTACAATGAGCAGTTCTTC. This codes for CASSPGQGTYNEQFF. The chain recombines TRBV6-4 with TRBJ2-1, with 9 bases aligning to TRBD1. V shed 6 bases, J shed 2 bases, and the junction held 5 bases outside the gene matches. This CDR3 spans 15 amino acids. The germline CDR1 and CDR2 sequences are MRHNA and SNTAGT.

The chain has TRBV27 and TRBJ2-3; 8 bases are a match to TRBD2. V was pared by 2 bases and J by 6 bases, with 7 bases of the junction left unmatched. The CDR3 is 15 residues long. The V gene's germline CDR1 is MNHEY and CDR2 SMNVEV (reference sequence). CDR3 sequence (DNA): TGTGCCAGCAGTTTAGCGGGGGGCTACGTGGATACGCAGTATTTT. Its protein is CASSLAGGYVDTQYF.

This clone has a handful of counts. The rearrangement links TRBV7-6 to TRBJ2-2; D perhaps matches TRBD1 (6 bases). The germline gives CDR1 SGHVS, CDR2 FNYEAQ. Trimming took off 5 bases at V and 5 bases at J, with 15 bases between the two ends. The CDR3 consists of 15 residues. CDR3: CASSPRQGRTGELFF. The CDR3 DNA follows: TGTGCCAGCAGCCCCCGTCAGGGGCGAACCGGGGAGCTGTTTTTT.

This clone was seen a few times. The chain links TRBV4-3 to TRBJ2-7; D gene unclear. Germline CDR1 reads LGHNA; CDR2 reads YSLEER. V lost 4 bases and J lost 0, with 13 bases in between. This CDR3 has 15 residues. The CDR3 bases are TGCGCCAGCAGCCCTTCGGGTGGAAGCTCCTACGAGCAGTACTTC. It is translated as CASSPSGGSSYEQYF.

V usage is TRBV5-1 and J usage is TRBJ1-2; D unresolved. Germline V gene lookup returns CDR1 SGHRS and CDR2 YFSETQ. The CDR3 is made up of 12 amino acids. The ends were cut back, 0 bases at V and 4 bases at J, with 4 bases in the middle. CDR3 protein: CASSLDSYGYTF. The DNA for the CDR3 is TGCGCCAGCAGCTTGGACAGCTATGGCTACACCTTC.

V and J are TRBV28 and TRBJ2-3; D is unclear. The CDR3 has 14 amino acids. The germline gives CDR1 MDHEN, CDR2 SYDVKM. Trimming took off 2 bases at V and 2 bases at J, with 8 bases between the two ends. The CDR3 is CASSLSPNTDTQYF. In nucleotides, the CDR3 is TGTGCCAGCAGTTTAAGCCCCAACACAGATACGCAGTATTTT.

This chain links TRBV4-1 with TRBJ1-4, with D unresolved. This CDR3 spans 15 amino acids. Germline CDR1 is MGHRA and CDR2 is YSYEKL. The V and J ends lost 4 bases and 6 bases respectively, with 15 bases between them. The DNA of the CDR3 is TGCGCCAGCAGCCCATCTAGTTCGAGGGATGAAAAACTGTTTTTT. This gives the protein CASSPSSSRDEKLFF.

The DNA of the CDR3 is TGTGCCAGCAGCTTGGACGGTTCCTACGAGCAGTACTTC. Translating gives CASSLDGSYEQYF. The chain links TRBV5-6 to TRBJ2-5; D not certain. The end of the DNA fits TRBJ2-7 better, so the J call may be wrong. In germline, CDR1 is SGHDT, CDR2 YYEEEE. The CDR3 extends over 13 amino acids.

The genes are TRBV6-5 and TRBJ2-7, with D possibly being TRBD2 (6 bases). Germline assignment: CDR1 MNHEY and CDR2 SVGAGI. There are 15 residues in the CDR3. The V end was cut by 6 bases, the J end by 0 bases, with 15 bases between. The CDR3 DNA reads TGTGCCAGCAGACTAACGCGGGGTGACTCCTACGAGCAGTACTTC. It is translated as CASRLTRGDSYEQYF.

The rearrangement links TRBV27 to TRBJ1-1; tentative D call: TRBD1 (6 bases). The germline CDR1 and CDR2 sequences are MNHEY and SMNVEV (reference sequence). V was trimmed by 6 bases and J by 1 base, leaving 6 bases between them. This CDR3 is 12 amino acids long. The CDR3 is CASSRGNTEAFF. As DNA, the CDR3 is TGTGCCAGCAGCAGGGGGAACACTGAAGCTTTCTTT.

This sequence joins TRBV2 and TRBJ2-1; D might be TRBD1 (5 bases). Germline V gene data show CDR1 as SNHLY and CDR2 as FYNNEI. Trimming removed 9 bases at V and 1 base at J, with 16 bases between. The CDR3 runs 15 residues. In DNA, the CDR3 is TGTGCCAGTACTCCACGACAGAAGTCCTACAATGAGCAGTTCTTC. Translated, it gives CASTPRQKSYNEQFF. Based on the CDR3 plus reference TRBV2 and TRBJ2-1, the full variable domain is EPEVTQTPSHQVTQMGQEVILRCVPISNHLYFYWYRQILGQKVEFLVSFYNNEISEKSEIFDDQFSVERPDGSNFTLKIRSTKLEDSAMYFCASTPRQKSYNEQFFGPGTRLTVL.

The gene calls are TRBV6-5 and TRBJ1-6; 9 nucleotides line up with TRBD1. With 4 bases clipped from V and 17 bases from J, the junction kept 12 bases outside the gene matches. Germline loops: CDR1 MNHEY, CDR2 SVGAGI. The CDR3 contains 14 residues. As DNA, the CDR3 is TGTGCCAGCAGTTTCCTAACTGGACAGGGGATGGTCCACTTT. Translated: CASSFLTGQGMVHF.

The V call is TRBV28, the J call TRBJ2-5, with 9 bases matching TRBD2. Losses at the gene ends were 3 bases for V and 0 bases for J; bases not matched to a gene: 8. In germline, CDR1 is MDHEN, CDR2 SYDVKM. CDR3 length: 17 residues. DNA for the CDR3: TGTGCCAGCAGTTTTTTCGGCCTAGCGGGGAACCAAGAGACCCAGTACTTC. Amino acid sequence: CASSFFGLAGNQETQYF.

This clone has a handful of counts. The chain joins TRBV6-4 to TRBJ1-6; no reliable D call. The CDR3 runs to 15 residues. From germline, CDR1 is MRHNA and CDR2 SNTAGT. The CDR3 is CAEYRPSSYNSPLHF. CDR3 coding DNA: TGTGCTGAGTATCGGCCTAGCTCCTATAATTCACCCCTCCACTTT.

The rearrangement joins TRBV11-2 to TRBJ2-1, with D possibly matching TRBD2 (6 bases). V lost 1 base and J 4 bases, leaving 20 bases between the germline ends. Germline V gene lookup returns CDR1 SGHAT and CDR2 FQNNGV. The CDR3 length is 18 residues. Here the CDR3 reads CASSLVLGGDDQYNEQFF. CDR3 sequence (DNA): TGTGCCAGCAGCTTAGTGCTTGGCGGGGACGATCAATACAATGAGCAGTTCTTC.

The chain links TRBV28 to TRBJ2-7, with 7 bases that match TRBD1. There are 15 residues in the CDR3. The ends lost 2 bases at V and 3 bases at J; junction bases unmatched: 7. Germline V gene data show CDR1 as MDHEN and CDR2 as SYDVKM. Here the CDR3 reads CASSLNRGEFYEQYF. The CDR3 bases are TGTGCCAGCAGTTTAAACAGGGGTGAGTTCTACGAGCAGTACTTC.

The chain employs TRBV27 and TRBJ2-5, with TRBD2 as a possible D gene (6 bases). V lost 5 bases, J lost 4 bases, and 11 bases lay in between. The CDR3 runs to 13 residues. The V gene's germline CDR1 is MNHEY and CDR2 SMNVEV (reference sequence). CDR3 amino acids: CASSPQGGETQYF. In nucleotides, the CDR3 is TGTGCCAGCAGTCCTCAGGGAGGAGAGACCCAGTACTTC.

The sample holds one count of this clone. The rearrangement joins TRBV30 to TRBJ2-3, with 15 bases that match TRBD2. CDR3 size: 18 residues. Germline-derived CDR1 and CDR2 are GTSNPN and SVGIG (reference sequence). Trimming took 0 bases from V and 6 from J; bases not matched to a gene: 10. Here the CDR3 reads CAWSVRFGLAGGSDTQYF. Here the CDR3 DNA reads TGTGCCTGGAGTGTAAGGTTCGGACTAGCGGGGGGGTCTGATACGCAGTATTTT.

The chain joins TRBV19 to TRBJ1-4; TRBD1 agrees at 9 bases. From germline, CDR1 is LNHDA and CDR2 SQIVND (reference sequence). The length of the CDR3 is 14 residues. With 3 bases clipped from V and 8 bases from J, the junction kept 4 bases outside the gene matches. The CDR3 DNA follows: TGTGCCAGTAGTATGGGACAGGGTAAGGAAAAACTGTTTTTT. Protein product: CASSMGQGKEKLFF.

The chain uses TRBV18 and TRBJ1-1; 7 bases are shared with TRBD1. Germline values: CDR1 KGHSH, CDR2 LQKENI. This CDR3 has 14 residues. With 6 bases clipped from V and 4 bases from J, the junction kept 8 bases outside the gene matches. Here the CDR3 reads CASSPTGLATEAFF. The CDR3 bases are TGTGCCAGCTCCCCGACAGGGTTGGCCACTGAAGCTTTCTTT.

The chain employs TRBV2 and TRBJ2-5; 9 positions match TRBD2. V lost 4 bases and J lost 2; bases outside the gene matches: 5. CDR1 is SNHLY, CDR2 FYNNEI, per germline. The length of the CDR3 is 15 residues. The CDR3, as DNA: TGTGCCAGCAGTGTGGCGGGGGGGAATCAAGAGACCCAGTACTTC. As protein: CASSVAGGNQETQYF.

The chain is built from TRBV18 and TRBJ1-4; TRBD1 matches 7 bases. CDR1 KGHSH and CDR2 LQKENI come from the germline V gene. V was clipped by 3 bases and J by 5 bases; unmatched bases: 15. This CDR3 has 18 residues. The CDR3, as DNA: TGTGCCAGCTCACCGCGCCTGGCCATGACAGGGTCAAATGAAAAACTGTTTTTT. It translates to CASSPRLAMTGSNEKLFF.

This clone was detected only a few times. The rearrangement links TRBV5-4 to TRBJ2-1, with D unclear. The CDR3 is 13 amino acids. Trimming left V 7 bases short and J 6 bases short, with 14 bases between. Per the germline V gene, CDR1 is SGHNT and CDR2 is YYREEE (reference sequence). The CDR3 DNA is TGTGCCAGCCGTCTAGGTCTGGGCAATGAGCAGTTCTTC. Translated: CASRLGLGNEQFF.

The gene calls are TRBV5-1 and TRBJ1-1; TRBD1 matches at 9 bases. CDR1 and CDR2 (germline): SGHRS, YFSETQ. This CDR3 contains 14 residues. J lost 5 bases, V lost 4 bases, and 6 bases had no gene match. As DNA, the CDR3 is TGCGCCAGCAGCACTGGACAGGGGACGACTGAAGCTTTCTTT. Translation gives CASSTGQGTTEAFF. Full variable domain (rest looked up from reference TRBV5-1 and TRBJ1-1): KAGVTQTPRYLIKTRGQQVTLSCSPISGHRSVSWYQQTPGQGLQFLFEYFSETQRNKGNFPGRFSGRQFSNSRSEMNVSTLELGDSALYLCASSTGQGTTEAFFGQGTRLTVV.

Here the CDR3 DNA reads TGTGCCTGGGATCGGCCCCCCGGAGGGGAGCAGTACTTC. Translated: CAWDRPPGGEQYF. The rearrangement uses TRBV30 and TRBJ2-5; a weak D match, TRBD2 (6 bases). Germline loops: CDR1 GTSNPN, CDR2 SVGIG (reference sequence). CDR3 length: 13 residues. The V end was cut by 5 bases, the J end by 11 bases, with 21 bases between. The full variable domain, with the rest looked up from reference TRBV30 and TRBJ2-5, is SQTIHQWPATLVQPVGSPLSLECTVEGTSNPNLYWYRQAAGRGLQLLFYSVGIGQISSEVPQNLSASRPQDRQFILSSKKLLLSDSGFYLCAWDRPPGGEQYFGPGTRLLVL.